This T cell receptor (beta chain) was found in a study of Ad26.COV2.S vaccination and SARS-CoV-2 variants. Study-level background: The donor was enrolled in the Ad26.COV2.S arm of the COV1001 trial. The vaccine Ad26.COV2.S was put into the muscle once, or twice with 56 days between.

Study observations and caveats: Analyses that measured TCR breadth and depth may have underestimated total T cell responses. Vaccinees displayed broader spike-specific TCR repertoires than placebo recipients.

Some clones are missing from TCRdb's copy, which holds only in-frame ones; the method was immunoSEQ multiplex PCR. The repertoire holds roughly 420,000 clones, 80% to 90% seen once, with approximately 2.5% in the top ten. Regarding this clone: The antigen remains unidentified.

Treatment given: 15 to 20 received Ad26.COV2.S at low or high dose, single or two shots; several received placebo; per-sample allocation not given. Repertoires come from day 63 after the first vaccine or placebo injection. The germline V gene has CDR1 SGDLS and CDR2 YYNGEE. V was pared by 4 bases and J by 5 bases, with 10 bases of the junction left unmatched. This CDR3 comprises 15 residues. This clonotype was sampled from a person between 18 and 60 years old who received the Ad26.COV2.S COVID-19 vaccine or a placebo. The sequencing here drew on peripheral blood, taken in a trial of Ad26.COV2.S vaccine versus placebo. The V call is TRBV9, the J call TRBJ1-1, with 8 bases lining up with TRBD1. The CDR3 region has the DNA TGTGCCAGCAGCCACACAGGGGGAGAGAGGACTGAAGCTTTCTTT. This encodes CASSHTGGERTEAFF.